This entry lists 10 T cell receptor beta chains sequenced from one sample in a study of T cell changes during pregnancy in multiple sclerosis. Measured with immunoSEQ multiplex PCR; TCRdb has only the in-frame clones, and not every one. The sample shows around 70,000 clones, 75% to 95% of them seen only once. The material sequenced was peripheral blood, taken in the second trimester of pregnancy. These receptors originate from a female donor with multiple sclerosis, enrolled in a pregnancy study.

V and J are TRBV7-2 and TRBJ2-4; tentatively, D is TRBD2 (6 bases). This CDR3 spans 16 amino acids. V lost 2 bases and J lost 5, with 16 bases in between. Germline loops: CDR1 SGHTA, CDR2 FQGNSA. Here the CDR3 DNA reads TGTGCCAGCAGCTTACTGAGAGGCGGGGCTGAAAACATTCAGTACTTC. This sequence encodes CASSLLRGGAENIQYF.

The J gene is TRBJ1-2, the V gene TRBV6-5; no reliable D call. V was shortened by 8 bases and J by 3 bases, with 10 bases between the two germline ends. The CDR3 runs to 12 residues. The germline gives CDR1 MNHEY, CDR2 SVGAGI. The CDR3 loop is CASRTRDYGYTF. Here the CDR3 DNA reads TGTGCCAGCCGTACACGGGACTATGGCTACACCTTC.

This chain links TRBV7-3 with TRBJ2-3, with TRBD2 matching 8 bases. The CDR3 has 16 residues. Germline V gene sequence: CDR1 SGHTA, CDR2 FQGTGA. The trim removed 2 bases at V and 4 bases at J, leaving 8 bases unmatched. CDR3: CASSLLAGGGSDTQYF. CDR3 nucleotide sequence: TGTGCCAGCAGCTTACTCGCCGGGGGGGGGTCAGATACGCAGTATTTT.

This sequence joins TRBV5-1 and TRBJ1-4, with 7 bases aligning to TRBD1. Germline loops: CDR1 SGHRS, CDR2 YFSETQ. The CDR3 is 15 amino acids. V trimming: 4 bases; J trimming: 6 bases; junction bases outside the gene matches: 9. CDR3 region: CASSPRQGKDEKLFF. In DNA form, the CDR3 reads TGCGCCAGCAGCCCTCGACAGGGAAAGGATGAAAAACTGTTTTTT. Drawing the rest from reference TRBV5-1 and TRBJ1-4, the complete variable domain is KAGVTQTPRYLIKTRGQQVTLSCSPISGHRSVSWYQQTPGQGLQFLFEYFSETQRNKGNFPGRFSGRQFSNSRSEMNVSTLELGDSALYLCASSPRQGKDEKLFFGSGTQLSVL.

V is TRBV19 and J is TRBJ1-3; tentatively, D is TRBD1 (6 bases). Germline V lookup: CDR1 LNHDA, CDR2 SQIVND (reference sequence). V lost 7 bases and J lost 8, with 18 bases in between. This CDR3 region has 14 residues. CDR3 in DNA: TGTGCCAGTATGCCGGGACAACAAAGCTACACCATATATTTT. It is translated as CASMPGQQSYTIYF.

This chain links TRBV27 with TRBJ1-4; 9 bases align to TRBD1. Germline trimming cut 6 bases from V and 7 bases from J; bases unmatched to any gene: 6. This CDR3 has 14 amino acids. Germline V gene data show CDR1 as MNHEY and CDR2 as SMNVEV (reference sequence). For the CDR3, the DNA is TGTGCCAGCAGGACACAGGGGGCGAGTGAAAAACTGTTTTTT. Protein product: CASRTQGASEKLFF.

In regard to this clone: The missing conserved phenylalanine or tryptophan at the end of this CDR3 makes a read error likely. The chain has TRBV5-4 and TRBJ1-6, with 7 bases identical to TRBD1. V lost 4 bases to trimming and J lost 7 bases; unmatched junction nucleotides: 8. There are 15 residues in the CDR3. Germline V gene data show CDR1 as SGHNT and CDR2 as YYREEE (reference sequence). CDR3 sequence (DNA): TGTGCCAGCAGCCCACAGGGGTTCAACAATTCACCCCTCCACCTT. It translates to CASSPQGFNNSPLHL.

The chain links TRBV7-8 to TRBJ2-2; 10 nucleotides line up with TRBD1. The junction had 10 bases not matched to a gene; V was cut back by 1 base and J by 5 bases. The CDR3 is made up of 18 amino acids. Per the germline V gene, CDR1 is SGHVS and CDR2 is FQNEAQ. The CDR3 DNA reads as TGTGCCAGCAGCTTAGAATGGGGACAGGGGATAAAAACCGGGGAGCTGTTTTTT. Residues: CASSLEWGQGIKTGELFF.

This chain links TRBV9 with TRBJ1-6; D remains ambiguous. Per the germline V gene, CDR1 is SGDLS and CDR2 is YYNGEE. The CDR3 spans 16 residues. The V and J ends lost 3 bases and 7 bases respectively, with 17 bases between them. This CDR3 reads CASSGSGNIQNSPLHF. CDR3 sequence (DNA): TGTGCCAGCAGCGGCTCCGGTAATATACAGAATTCACCCCTCCACTTT.

V usage is TRBV19 and J usage is TRBJ1-5, with D possibly matching TRBD1 (5 bases). Trimming left V 2 bases short and J 8 bases short, with 10 bases between. The V gene's germline CDR1 is LNHDA and CDR2 SQIVND (reference sequence). The CDR3 is 13 amino acids. CDR3 protein: CASSIRGREPQHF. The CDR3, as DNA: TGTGCCAGTAGTATACGGGGGAGAGAGCCCCAGCATTTT.